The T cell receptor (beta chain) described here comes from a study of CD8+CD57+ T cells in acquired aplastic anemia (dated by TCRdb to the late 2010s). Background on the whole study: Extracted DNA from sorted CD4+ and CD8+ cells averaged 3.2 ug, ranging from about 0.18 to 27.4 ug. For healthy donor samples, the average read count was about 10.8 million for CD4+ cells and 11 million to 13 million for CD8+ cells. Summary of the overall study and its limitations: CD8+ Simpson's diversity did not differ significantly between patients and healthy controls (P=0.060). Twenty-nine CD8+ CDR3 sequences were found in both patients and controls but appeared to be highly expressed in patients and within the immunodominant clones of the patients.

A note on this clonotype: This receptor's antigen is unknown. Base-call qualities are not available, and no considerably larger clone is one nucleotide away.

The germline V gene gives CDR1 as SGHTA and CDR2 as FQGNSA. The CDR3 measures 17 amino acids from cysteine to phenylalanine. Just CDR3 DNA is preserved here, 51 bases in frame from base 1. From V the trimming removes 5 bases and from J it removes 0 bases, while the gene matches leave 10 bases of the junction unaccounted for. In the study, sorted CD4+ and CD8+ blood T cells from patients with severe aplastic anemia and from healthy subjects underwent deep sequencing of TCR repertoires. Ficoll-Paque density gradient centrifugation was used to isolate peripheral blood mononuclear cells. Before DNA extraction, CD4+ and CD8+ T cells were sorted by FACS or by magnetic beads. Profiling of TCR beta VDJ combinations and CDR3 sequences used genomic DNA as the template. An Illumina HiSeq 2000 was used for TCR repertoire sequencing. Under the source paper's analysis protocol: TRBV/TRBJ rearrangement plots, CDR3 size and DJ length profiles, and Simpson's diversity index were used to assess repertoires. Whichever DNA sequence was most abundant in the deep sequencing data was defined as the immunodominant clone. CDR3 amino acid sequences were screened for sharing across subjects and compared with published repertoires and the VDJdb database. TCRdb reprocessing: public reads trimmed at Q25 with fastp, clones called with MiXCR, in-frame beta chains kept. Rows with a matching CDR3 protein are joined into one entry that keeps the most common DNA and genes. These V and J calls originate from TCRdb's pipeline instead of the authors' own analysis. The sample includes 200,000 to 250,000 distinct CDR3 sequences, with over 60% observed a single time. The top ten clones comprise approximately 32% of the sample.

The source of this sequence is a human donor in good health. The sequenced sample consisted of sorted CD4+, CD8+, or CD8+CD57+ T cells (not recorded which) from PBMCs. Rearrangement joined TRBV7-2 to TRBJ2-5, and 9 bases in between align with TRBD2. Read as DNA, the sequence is TGTGCCAGCAGCGGCTTAGGACTAGCGAAAAACCAAGAGACCCAGTACTTC. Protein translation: CASSGLGLAKNQETQYF. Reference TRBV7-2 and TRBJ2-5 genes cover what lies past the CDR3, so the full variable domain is GAGVSQSPSNKVTEKGKDVELRCDPISGHTALYWYRQSLGQGLEFLIYFQGNSAPDKSGLPSDRFSAERTGGSVSTLTIQRTQQEDSAVYLCASSGLGLAKNQETQYFGPGTRLLVL.